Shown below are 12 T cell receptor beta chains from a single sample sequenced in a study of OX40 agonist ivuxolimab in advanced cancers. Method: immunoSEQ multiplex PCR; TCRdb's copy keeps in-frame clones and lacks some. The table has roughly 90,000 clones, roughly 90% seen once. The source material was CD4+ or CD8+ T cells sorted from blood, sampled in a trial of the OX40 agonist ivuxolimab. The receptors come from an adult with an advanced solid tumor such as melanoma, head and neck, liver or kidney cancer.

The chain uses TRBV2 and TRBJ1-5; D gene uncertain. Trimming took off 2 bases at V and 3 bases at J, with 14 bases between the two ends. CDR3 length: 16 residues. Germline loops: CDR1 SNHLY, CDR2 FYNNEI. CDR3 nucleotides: TGTGCCAGCAGTGAACCCTCAGGTGGGAACAATCAGCCCCAGCATTTT. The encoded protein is CASSEPSGGNNQPQHF.

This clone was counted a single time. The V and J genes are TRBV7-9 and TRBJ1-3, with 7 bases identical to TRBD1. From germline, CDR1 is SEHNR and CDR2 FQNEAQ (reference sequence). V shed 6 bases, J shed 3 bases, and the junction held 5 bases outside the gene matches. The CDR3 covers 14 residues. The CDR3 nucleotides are TGTGCCAGCAGTAGACAGGGCATTGGAAACACCATATATTTT. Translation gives CASSRQGIGNTIYF.

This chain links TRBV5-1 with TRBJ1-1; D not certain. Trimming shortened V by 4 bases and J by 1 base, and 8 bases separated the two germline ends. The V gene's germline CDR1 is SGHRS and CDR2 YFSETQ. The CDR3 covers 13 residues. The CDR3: CASSSLGNTEAFF. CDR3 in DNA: TGCGCCAGCAGCAGCCTAGGGAACACTGAAGCTTTCTTT. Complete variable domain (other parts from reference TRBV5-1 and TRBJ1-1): KAGVTQTPRYLIKTRGQQVTLSCSPISGHRSVSWYQQTPGQGLQFLFEYFSETQRNKGNFPGRFSGRQFSNSRSEMNVSTLELGDSALYLCASSSLGNTEAFFGQGTRLTVV.

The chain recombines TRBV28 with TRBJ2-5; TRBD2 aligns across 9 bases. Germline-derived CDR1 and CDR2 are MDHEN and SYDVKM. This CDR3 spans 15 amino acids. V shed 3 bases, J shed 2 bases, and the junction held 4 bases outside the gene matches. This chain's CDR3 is CASSFGAGGQETQYF. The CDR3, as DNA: TGTGCCAGCAGTTTCGGTGCGGGAGGGCAAGAGACCCAGTACTTC. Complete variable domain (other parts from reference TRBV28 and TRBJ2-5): DVKVTQSSRYLVKRTGEKVFLECVQDMDHENMFWYRQDPGLGLRLIYFSYDVKMKEKGDIPEGYSVSREKKERFSLILESASTNQTSMYLCASSFGAGGQETQYFGPGTRLLVL.

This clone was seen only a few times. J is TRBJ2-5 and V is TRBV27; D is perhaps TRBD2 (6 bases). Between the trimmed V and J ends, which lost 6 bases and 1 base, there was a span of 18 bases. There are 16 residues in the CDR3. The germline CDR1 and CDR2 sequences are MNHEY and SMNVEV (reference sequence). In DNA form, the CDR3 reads TGTGCCAGCAGATCTATAGCTGGACTACCCCAAGAGACCCAGTACTTC. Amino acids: CASRSIAGLPQETQYF.

The CDR3 region has the DNA TGTGTCTCAAGGGAAGTCAGCACCGGGGAGCTGTTTTTT. Its translation: CVSREVSTGELFF. The gene calls are TRBV19 and TRBJ2-2; no definite D call. Germline V gene data show CDR1 as LNHDA and CDR2 as SQIVND (reference sequence). The CDR3 length is 13 residues. The variable domain in full, completed from reference TRBV19 and TRBJ2-2, reads DGGITQSPKYLFRKEGQNVTLSCEQNLNHDAMYWYRQDPGQGLRLIYYSQIVNDFQKGDIAEGYSVSREKKESFPLTVTSAQKNPTAFYLCVSREVSTGELFFGEGSRLTVL.

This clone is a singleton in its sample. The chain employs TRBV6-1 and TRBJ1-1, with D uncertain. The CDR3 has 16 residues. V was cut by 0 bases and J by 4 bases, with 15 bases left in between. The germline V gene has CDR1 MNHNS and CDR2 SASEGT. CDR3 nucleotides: TGTGCCAGCAGTGAAGCGCTGGAGACACCGAGCACTGAAGCTTTCTTT. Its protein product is CASSEALETPSTEAFF.

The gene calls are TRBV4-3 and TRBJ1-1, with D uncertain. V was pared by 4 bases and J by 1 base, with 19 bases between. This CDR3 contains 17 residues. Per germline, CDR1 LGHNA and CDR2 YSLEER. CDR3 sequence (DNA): TGCGCCAGCAGCCGAGGAACGGGCCCCCTGAGGAACACTGAAGCTTTCTTT. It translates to CASSRGTGPLRNTEAFF.

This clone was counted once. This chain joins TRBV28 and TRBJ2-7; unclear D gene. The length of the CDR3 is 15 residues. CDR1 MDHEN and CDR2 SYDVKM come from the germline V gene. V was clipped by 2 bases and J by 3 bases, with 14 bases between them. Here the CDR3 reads CASSLGQAYLYEQYF. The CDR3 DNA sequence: TGTGCCAGCAGTTTAGGGCAGGCTTACCTCTACGAGCAGTACTTC.

The DNA of the CDR3 is TGTGCCAGCAGCTTGGCAGGGGATACAGATACGCAGTATTTT. Translated: CASSLAGDTDTQYF. This sequence joins TRBV5-8 and TRBJ2-3, with D perhaps TRBD1 (6 bases). Germline V lookup: CDR1 SGHTS, CDR2 YDEGEE. The CDR3 is 14 amino acids. The V gene lost 0 bases and the J gene lost 3 bases, with 8 bases spanning the gap.

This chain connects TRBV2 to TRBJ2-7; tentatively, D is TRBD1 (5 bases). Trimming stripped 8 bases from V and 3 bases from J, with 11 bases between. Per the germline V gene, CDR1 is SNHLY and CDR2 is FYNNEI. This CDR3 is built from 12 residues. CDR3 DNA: TGTGCCAGCCGCGACAGCCACTACGAGCAGTACTTC. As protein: CASRDSHYEQYF.

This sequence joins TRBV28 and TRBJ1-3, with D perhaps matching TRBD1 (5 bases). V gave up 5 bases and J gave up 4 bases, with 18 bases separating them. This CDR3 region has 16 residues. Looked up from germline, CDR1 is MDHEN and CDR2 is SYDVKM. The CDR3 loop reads CASSPQRGTGGNTIYF. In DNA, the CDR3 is TGTGCCAGCAGTCCCCAGAGGGGAACGGGAGGAAACACCATATATTTT.